This TCR beta chain was observed in a study of T-cell reconstitution after alpha-beta-depleted transplantation in children. Overall study results and limits: Counts and diversity of T cells one year after transplant came mostly from newly produced T cells.

This clonotype was recorded many times. Its antigen is unidentified. It was with unique molecular identifiers that the TCRbeta library was prepared. TCRdb called the PCR reads again in MiXCR, with one record for every CDR3 protein. The data contain 55,000 to 70,000 distinct CDR3 sequences, about 11% of them singletons. This CDR3 is 12 amino acids long. The V end lost 3 bases, the J end lost 5 bases, and 7 bases lay between the germline ends. From germline, CDR1 is SEHNR and CDR2 FQNEAQ (reference sequence). The TCR comes from a boy younger than 18 with acute myeloid leukemia, due to receive a stem cell transplant. Specimen: PBMCs, collected before TCRalphabeta/CD19-depleted stem cell transplant. The chain recombines TRBV7-9 with TRBJ1-2, with D unclear. The CDR3 DNA sequence: TGTGCCAGCAGCTTGCCAGATTATGGCTACACCTTC. Translation gives CASSLPDYGYTF.